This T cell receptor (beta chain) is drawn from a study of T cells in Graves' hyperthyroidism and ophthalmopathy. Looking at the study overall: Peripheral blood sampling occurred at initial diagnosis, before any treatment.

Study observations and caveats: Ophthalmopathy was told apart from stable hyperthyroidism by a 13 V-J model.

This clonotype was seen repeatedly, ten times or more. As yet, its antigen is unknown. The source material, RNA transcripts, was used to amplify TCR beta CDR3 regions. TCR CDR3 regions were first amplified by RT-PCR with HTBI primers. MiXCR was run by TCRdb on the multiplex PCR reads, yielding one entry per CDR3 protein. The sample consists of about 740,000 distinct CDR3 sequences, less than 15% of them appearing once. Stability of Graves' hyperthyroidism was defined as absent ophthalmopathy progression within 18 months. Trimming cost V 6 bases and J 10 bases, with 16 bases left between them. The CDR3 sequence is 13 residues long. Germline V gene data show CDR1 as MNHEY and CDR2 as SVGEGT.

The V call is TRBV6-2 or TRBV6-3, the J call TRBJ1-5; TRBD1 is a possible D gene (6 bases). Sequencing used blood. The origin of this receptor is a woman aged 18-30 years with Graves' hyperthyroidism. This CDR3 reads CASRRQGSHPQHF. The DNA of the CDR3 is TGTGCCAGCAGGAGGCAGGGGAGTCATCCCCAGCATTTT.